The rows below give T cell receptor beta chains drawn from one sample of a study of glioma-infiltrating T cells. From the multiplex PCR reads, TCRdb called clonotypes with MiXCR, one entry per CDR3 protein. This table has fewer than 200,000 distinct CDR3 sequences, roughly two fifths appearing once. Sequencing used glioma tissue, nonneoplastic brain tissue, or PBMCs (not recorded which). Receptor source: a human donor with low-grade glioma or glioblastoma, undergoing nonglioma brain surgery, or in good health (not recorded which). CDR3s include the opening cysteine and the closing phenylalanine or tryptophan. The D gene is left open where the match is weak. Size values are once, few and many counts, or a class for expanded clones, and some rows have none.

abundance: NA
len: 15
d_gene: NA
v_gene: TRBV28
j_gene: TRBJ1-4
CDR3aa: CASSVASYGGEKLFF
CDR3nt: TGTGCCAGCAGCGTAGCCTCCTATGGCGGTGAAAAACTGTTTTTT

abundance: NA
len: 15
d_gene: TRBD2
v_gene: TRBV20-1
j_gene: TRBJ2-1
CDR3aa: CSARLSSGRVNEQFF
CDR3nt: TGCAGTGCTAGGCTTTCTAGCGGGAGAGTCAATGAGCAGTTCTTC

abundance: many
len: 13
d_gene: NA
v_gene: TRBV27
j_gene: TRBJ1-5
CDR3aa: CASAVAPGQPQHF
CDR3nt: TGTGCCAGCGCCGTAGCCCCCGGTCAGCCCCAGCATTTT

abundance: NA
len: 14
d_gene: NA
v_gene: TRBV3-1
j_gene: TRBJ2-1
CDR3aa: CASSPKRRPSDQFF
CDR3nt: TGTGCCAGCAGCCCGAAGCGGAGACCCAGCGATCAGTTCTTC

abundance: many
len: 13
d_gene: NA
v_gene: TRBV2
j_gene: TRBJ1-2
CDR3aa: CASSSGVTYGYTF
CDR3nt: TGTGCCAGCAGCTCAGGGGTTACGTATGGCTACACCTTC

abundance: many
len: 16
d_gene: TRBD2
v_gene: TRBV15
j_gene: TRBJ2-3
CDR3aa: CATSRDISGSTDTQYF
CDR3nt: TGTGCCACCAGCAGAGATATTAGCGGGAGTACAGATACGCAGTATTTT

abundance: NA
len: 13
d_gene: NA
v_gene: TRBV7-9
j_gene: TRBJ2-1
CDR3aa: CASSKGHSYEQFF
CDR3nt: TGTGCCAGCAGCAAAGGACACTCCTACGAGCAGTTCTTC

abundance: NA
len: 16
d_gene: TRBD2
v_gene: TRBV11-2
j_gene: TRBJ2-2
CDR3aa: CASSVSSGANIGELFF
CDR3nt: TGTGCCAGCAGCGTCTCTAGCGGAGCGAATATCGGGGAGCTGTTTTTT

abundance: many
len: 14
d_gene: TRBD1
v_gene: TRBV20-1
j_gene: TRBJ2-3
CDR3aa: CSAWGTASTDTQYF
CDR3nt: TGCAGTGCTTGGGGGACAGCTAGCACAGATACGCAGTATTTT

abundance: many
len: 13
d_gene: TRBD2
v_gene: TRBV10-3
j_gene: TRBJ2-1
CDR3aa: CAISGTSYNEQFF
CDR3nt: TGTGCCATCAGTGGGACTAGCTACAATGAGCAGTTCTTC

abundance: NA
len: 16
d_gene: TRBD2
v_gene: TRBV12-3/TRBV12-4
j_gene: TRBJ2-1
CDR3aa: CASSPGLAVSYNEQFF
CDR3nt: TGTGCCAGCAGCCCCGGACTAGCGGTCTCCTACAATGAGCAGTTCTTC

abundance: few
len: 16
d_gene: NA
v_gene: TRBV10-3
j_gene: TRBJ2-4
CDR3aa: CAISESGTLRENIQYF
CDR3nt: TGTGCCATCAGTGAGTCCGGGACACTCCGTGAAAACATTCAGTACTTC

abundance: NA
len: 14
d_gene: NA
v_gene: TRBV19
j_gene: TRBJ1-5
CDR3aa: CASSGQSANQPQHF
CDR3nt: TGTGCCAGTAGTGGACAGTCAGCAAATCAGCCCCAGCATTTT

abundance: many
len: 14
d_gene: NA
v_gene: TRBV6-1
j_gene: TRBJ2-5
CDR3aa: CASRPGRMWTTQYF
CDR3nt: TGTGCCAGCAGGCCCGGGAGAATGTGGACGACCCAGTACTTC

abundance: many
len: 16
d_gene: TRBD2
v_gene: TRBV6-1
j_gene: TRBJ2-3
CDR3aa: CAIRGTSGRAGDTQYF
CDR3nt: TGTGCCATCAGAGGGACTAGCGGGAGGGCCGGAGATACGCAGTATTTT

abundance: NA
len: 13
d_gene: NA
v_gene: TRBV29-1
j_gene: TRBJ2-6
CDR3aa: CSVHKSGANVLTF
CDR3nt: TGCAGCGTTCACAAATCTGGGGCCAACGTCCTGACTTTC

abundance: few
len: 15
d_gene: NA
v_gene: TRBV4-1
j_gene: TRBJ1-5
CDR3aa: CASSAVGLSNQPQHF
CDR3nt: TGCGCCAGCAGCGCCGTGGGATTAAGCAATCAGCCCCAGCATTTT

abundance: many
len: 13
d_gene: NA
v_gene: TRBV3-1
j_gene: TRBJ2-5
CDR3aa: CASSQNQWGTQYF
CDR3nt: TGTGCCAGCAGCCAAAATCAATGGGGGACCCAGTACTTC

abundance: many
len: 16
d_gene: TRBD1
v_gene: TRBV11-1
j_gene: TRBJ2-1
CDR3aa: CASSFVGDSSYNEQFF
CDR3nt: TGTGCCAGCAGCTTTGTCGGGGACAGCTCCTACAATGAGCAGTTCTTC

abundance: many
len: 17
d_gene: NA
v_gene: TRBV20-1
j_gene: TRBJ2-3
CDR3aa: CSARDTFGVADTDTQYF
CDR3nt: TGCAGTGCTAGAGATACCTTCGGGGTAGCGGACACAGATACGCAGTATTTT

abundance: many
len: 13
d_gene: NA
v_gene: TRBV12-3/TRBV12-4
j_gene: TRBJ1-2
CDR3aa: CASSFFRNYGYTF
CDR3nt: TGTGCCAGCAGTTTTTTCCGGAACTATGGCTACACCTTC

abundance: many
len: 14
d_gene: NA
v_gene: TRBV28
j_gene: TRBJ2-5
CDR3aa: CASSFLGGQGAQYF
CDR3nt: TGTGCCAGCAGTTTCTTGGGCGGCCAAGGGGCCCAGTACTTC

abundance: few
len: 13
d_gene: NA
v_gene: TRBV3-1
j_gene: TRBJ2-5
CDR3aa: CASSQDGGETQYF
CDR3nt: TGTGCCAGCAGCCAAGATGGAGGGGAGACCCAGTACTTC

abundance: few
len: 13
d_gene: NA
v_gene: TRBV3-1
j_gene: TRBJ2-7
CDR3aa: CASSHQSSYEQYF
CDR3nt: TGTGCCAGCAGCCACCAGTCCTCCTACGAGCAGTACTTC

abundance: few
len: 17
d_gene: TRBD2
v_gene: TRBV18
j_gene: TRBJ2-3
CDR3aa: CASSPELAAGSTDTQYF
CDR3nt: TGTGCCAGCTCACCGGAACTAGCGGCCGGGAGCACAGATACGCAGTATTTT

abundance: NA
len: 15
d_gene: TRBD2
v_gene: TRBV29-1
j_gene: TRBJ2-5
CDR3aa: CSVETSAGEKETQYF
CDR3nt: TGCAGCGTTGAAACTTCAGCGGGAGAAAAAGAGACCCAGTACTTC

abundance: many
len: 12
d_gene: TRBD1
v_gene: TRBV28
j_gene: TRBJ2-2
CDR3aa: CATQGGTGELFF
CDR3nt: TGTGCCACACAGGGGGGCACCGGGGAGCTGTTTTTT

abundance: many
len: 15
d_gene: TRBD1
v_gene: TRBV6-1
j_gene: TRBJ1-1
CDR3aa: CASSERGRVPAEAFF
CDR3nt: TGTGCCAGCAGTGAGAGGGGGCGGGTCCCCGCTGAAGCTTTCTTT

abundance: NA
len: 15
d_gene: TRBD2
v_gene: TRBV6-2/TRBV6-3
j_gene: TRBJ2-7
CDR3aa: CASSFRTSGIHEQYF
CDR3nt: TGTGCCAGCAGCTTTAGGACTAGCGGGATACACGAGCAGTACTTC

abundance: few
len: 17
d_gene: NA
v_gene: TRBV7-9
j_gene: TRBJ2-1
CDR3aa: CASTTNDAAGGGNEQFF
CDR3nt: TGTGCCAGCACCACCAACGATGCTGCTGGCGGAGGCAATGAGCAGTTCTTC

abundance: many
len: 13
d_gene: NA
v_gene: TRBV28
j_gene: TRBJ2-5
CDR3aa: CASSQLLGETQYF
CDR3nt: TGTGCCAGCAGTCAACTGTTAGGGGAGACCCAGTACTTC

abundance: many
len: 14
d_gene: TRBD2
v_gene: TRBV20-1
j_gene: TRBJ2-1
CDR3aa: CSARKAGEYNEQFF
CDR3nt: TGCAGTGCTAGAAAGGCGGGGGAATACAATGAGCAGTTCTTC

abundance: few
len: 15
d_gene: NA
v_gene: TRBV7-9
j_gene: TRBJ2-6
CDR3aa: CASSWTPAGANVLTF
CDR3nt: TGTGCCAGCAGCTGGACTCCCGCGGGGGCCAACGTCCTGACTTTC

abundance: NA
len: 15
d_gene: NA
v_gene: TRBV19
j_gene: TRBJ2-1
CDR3aa: CASSIAGGRYNEQFF
CDR3nt: TGTGCCAGTAGTATAGCTGGCGGGCGCTACAATGAGCAGTTCTTC

abundance: NA
len: 15
d_gene: NA
v_gene: TRBV7-8
j_gene: TRBJ2-1
CDR3aa: CASSLELVEYPMQIF
CDR3nt: TGTGCCAGCAGCTTAGAGCTCGTCGAATATCCAATGCAGATCTTC

abundance: NA
len: 15
d_gene: TRBD2
v_gene: TRBV18
j_gene: TRBJ2-7
CDR3aa: CASSPGEGSYNEQYF
CDR3nt: TGTGCCAGCTCACCAGGGGAGGGCTCCTACAATGAGCAGTACTTC

abundance: NA
len: 17
d_gene: NA
v_gene: TRBV6-2/TRBV6-3
j_gene: TRBJ1-4
CDR3aa: CASSLEAPGAANEKLFF
CDR3nt: TGTGCCAGCAGTTTAGAGGCCCCCGGGGCAGCTAATGAAAAACTGTTTTTT

abundance: many
len: 17
d_gene: TRBD2
v_gene: TRBV20-1
j_gene: TRBJ2-3
CDR3aa: CSARISTSGSGTDTQYF
CDR3nt: TGCAGTGCTAGAATTTCGACTAGCGGGAGTGGTACAGATACGCAGTATTTT

abundance: NA
len: 13
d_gene: NA
v_gene: TRBV2
j_gene: TRBJ2-3
CDR3aa: CASRKRSTDTQYF
CDR3nt: TGTGCCAGCAGGAAGAGAAGCACAGACACGCAGTATTTT

abundance: many
len: 13
d_gene: NA
v_gene: TRBV12-3/TRBV12-4
j_gene: TRBJ1-5
CDR3aa: CASSLAGLQPQHF
CDR3nt: TGTGCCAGCAGTTTAGCGGGACTTCAGCCCCAGCATTTT

abundance: NA
len: 12
d_gene: NA
v_gene: TRBV27
j_gene: TRBJ1-2
CDR3aa: CASYTRGYGYNF
CDR3nt: TGTGCCAGCTACACGCGCGGGTATGGCTACAACTTC

abundance: NA
len: 15
d_gene: NA
v_gene: TRBV30
j_gene: TRBJ2-1
CDR3aa: CAWSGLGGSYNKQFF
CDR3nt: TGTGCCTGGAGTGGCTTAGGTGGCTCCTACAATAAGCAGTTCTTC

abundance: NA
len: 15
d_gene: NA
v_gene: TRBV6-1
j_gene: TRBJ2-7
CDR3aa: CASSEAGAASYEQYF
CDR3nt: TGTGCCAGCAGTGAAGCGGGGGCAGCCTCCTACGAGCAGTACTTC

abundance: many
len: 15
d_gene: TRBD1
v_gene: TRBV28
j_gene: TRBJ1-2
CDR3aa: CASSTEKTGNYGYTF
CDR3nt: TGTGCCAGCAGTACCGAGAAGACAGGGAACTATGGCTACACCTTC

abundance: NA
len: 14
d_gene: NA
v_gene: TRBV7-2
j_gene: TRBJ2-5
CDR3aa: CASSLAWQQETQYF
CDR3nt: TGTGCCAGCAGCTTAGCCTGGCAGCAAGAGACCCAGTACTTC

abundance: many
len: 13
d_gene: NA
v_gene: TRBV27
j_gene: TRBJ2-3
CDR3aa: CAIRDFYTDTQYF
CDR3nt: TGTGCCATCAGGGACTTCTACACAGATACGCAGTATTTT

abundance: few
len: 12
d_gene: NA
v_gene: TRBV29-1
j_gene: TRBJ2-3
CDR3aa: CSESPSGDTQYF
CDR3nt: TGCAGCGAGAGCCCGAGCGGAGATACGCAGTATTTT

abundance: few
len: 15
d_gene: NA
v_gene: TRBV11-3
j_gene: TRBJ2-3
CDR3aa: CASSLGWTTIDTQYF
CDR3nt: TGTGCCAGCAGCTTAGGCTGGACCACTATAGATACGCAGTATTTT

abundance: many
len: 16
d_gene: NA
v_gene: TRBV3-1
j_gene: TRBJ2-3
CDR3aa: CASSQGTGRESDTQYF
CDR3nt: TGTGCCAGCAGCCAAGGAACGGGCAGAGAGTCAGATACGCAGTATTTT

abundance: many
len: 16
d_gene: TRBD1
v_gene: TRBV4-2
j_gene: TRBJ1-5
CDR3aa: CASSQNRGGSNQPQHF
CDR3nt: TGTGCCAGCAGCCAAAACAGGGGAGGGAGCAATCAGCCCCAGCATTTT

abundance: few
len: 15
d_gene: TRBD1
v_gene: TRBV29-1
j_gene: TRBJ2-1
CDR3aa: CSVEGGTGNRDEQFF
CDR3nt: TGCAGCGTTGAAGGTGGGACAGGGAATAGAGATGAGCAGTTCTTC

abundance: NA
len: 13
d_gene: NA
v_gene: TRBV29-1
j_gene: TRBJ2-1
CDR3aa: CSVEGGGFNEQLF
CDR3nt: TGCAGCGTTGAAGGGGGCGGTTTTAATGAGCAGCTCTTC

abundance: NA
len: 13
d_gene: NA
v_gene: TRBV19
j_gene: TRBJ2-1
CDR3aa: CASRTEGNNEQFF
CDR3nt: TGTGCCAGTAGAACAGAAGGGAACAATGAGCAGTTCTTC

abundance: many
len: 14
d_gene: NA
v_gene: TRBV4-1
j_gene: TRBJ1-5
CDR3aa: CASSQDYPPEPQHF
CDR3nt: TGCGCCAGCAGCCAAGACTACCCCCCCGAGCCCCAGCATTTT